The T cell receptor beta chain under discussion was sequenced for a study of T cells in Graves' hyperthyroidism and ophthalmopathy. Points from the study as a whole: The model foresaw ophthalmopathy a median around 6.4 months prior to onset. The authors' 13 V-J model separated ophthalmopathy from stable hyperthyroidism.

About this clonotype: Its antigen is currently unknown.

Hyperthyroidism had been newly diagnosed in patients aged 18 to 65, and its duration was under 2 months. Uncontrolled infection, other autoimmune disease, pregnancy and lactation each barred patients from inclusion. There were TCR beta CDR3 regions amplified from RNA transcripts. The study used the HTBI primer set for a first-round RT-PCR of the TCR CDR3. TCRdb ran MiXCR on the multiplex PCR reads and lists one entry per CDR3 protein. Of 500,000 to 600,000 distinct CDR3 sequences listed, more than 45% are singletons. Germline CDR1 is SGHNT and CDR2 is YYREEE (reference sequence). Between the trimmed V and J ends, which lost 2 bases and 7 bases, there was a span of 15 bases. CDR3 length equals 14 residues.

The chain employs TRBV5-4 and TRBJ1-1; D gene uncertain. The sample taken for sequencing was peripheral blood or thyroid tissue (not recorded which). The source is a woman under 30 with Graves' hyperthyroidism. CDR3 region: CASSLGLVTNEAFF. The CDR3 bases are TGTGCCAGCAGCTTAGGACTAGTTACCAATGAAGCTTTCTTT.